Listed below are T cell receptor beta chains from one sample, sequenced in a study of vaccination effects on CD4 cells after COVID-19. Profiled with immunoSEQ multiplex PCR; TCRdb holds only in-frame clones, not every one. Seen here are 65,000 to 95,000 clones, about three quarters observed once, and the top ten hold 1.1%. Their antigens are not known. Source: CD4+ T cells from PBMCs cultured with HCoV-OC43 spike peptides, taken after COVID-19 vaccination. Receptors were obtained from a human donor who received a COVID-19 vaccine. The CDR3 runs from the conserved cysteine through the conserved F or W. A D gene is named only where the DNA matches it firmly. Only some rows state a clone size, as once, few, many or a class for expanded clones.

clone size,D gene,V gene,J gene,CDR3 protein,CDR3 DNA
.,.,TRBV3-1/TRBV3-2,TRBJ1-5,CASSRQYNQPQHF,TGTGCCAGCAGTCGACAGTACAATCAGCCCCAGCATTTT
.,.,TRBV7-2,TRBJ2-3,CASTPPFSGTDTQYF,TGTGCCAGCACCCCCCCTTTCTCGGGCACAGATACGCAGTATTTT
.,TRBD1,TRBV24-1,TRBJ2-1,CATSLGGTGADNEQFF,TGTGCCACCAGTCTGGGCGGGACAGGGGCCGACAATGAGCAGTTCTTC
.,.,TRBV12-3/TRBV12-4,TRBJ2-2,CASRTRHTGELFF,TGTGCCAGCAGGACTAGACACACCGGGGAGCTGTTTTTT
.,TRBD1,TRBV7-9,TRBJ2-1,CASTSDRGRPNEQFF,TGTGCCAGCACATCTGACAGGGGGCGTCCCAATGAGCAGTTCTTC
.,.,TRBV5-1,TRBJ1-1,CASSLNSGPEAFF,TGCGCCAGCAGCTTAAACTCCGGTCCTGAAGCTTTCTTT
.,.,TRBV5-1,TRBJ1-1,CASSRDTGNTEAFF,TGCGCCAGCAGCCGGGACACTGGAAACACTGAAGCTTTCTTT
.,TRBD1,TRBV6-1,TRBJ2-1,CASSEGQGAYNEQFF,TGTGCCAGCAGTGAAGGACAGGGGGCATACAATGAGCAGTTCTTC
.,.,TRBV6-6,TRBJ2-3,CASWGGPTDTQYF,TGTGCCAGCTGGGGGGGGCCCACAGATACGCAGTATTTT
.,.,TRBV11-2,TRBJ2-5,CASSRRGYQETQYF,TGTGCCAGCAGCCGTCGGGGGTACCAAGAGACCCAGTACTTC
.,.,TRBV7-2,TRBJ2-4,CASSLARDPVAKNIQYF,TGTGCCAGCAGCTTAGCCCGGGACCCCGTAGCCAAAAACATTCAGTACTTC
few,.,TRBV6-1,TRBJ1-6,CASSESTSYNSPLHF,TGTGCCAGCAGTGAATCGACTTCCTATAATTCACCCCTCCACTTT
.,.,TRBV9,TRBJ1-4,CASSTRGATNEKLFF,TGTGCCAGCAGCACTAGGGGAGCAACTAATGAAAAACTGTTTTTT
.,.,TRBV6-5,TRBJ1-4,CATAGQLNEKLFF,TGTGCCACCGCGGGACAACTCAATGAAAAACTGTTTTTT
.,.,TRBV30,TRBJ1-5,CAWSQGRGQPQHF,TGTGCCTGGTCTCAGGGTCGCGGGCAGCCCCAGCATTTT
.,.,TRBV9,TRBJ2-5,CASSGAGQQETQYF,TGTGCCAGCAGCGGGGCGGGACAGCAAGAGACCCAGTACTTC
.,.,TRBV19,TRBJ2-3,CASTGSPGNTQYF,TGTGCCAGTACGGGCAGTCCGGGGAATACGCAGTATTTT
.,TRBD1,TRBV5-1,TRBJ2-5,CASSLAGTEQETQYF,TGCGCCAGCAGCTTGGCCGGGACAGAACAAGAGACCCAGTACTTC
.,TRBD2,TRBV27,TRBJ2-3,CASSSYGLVLDTQYF,TGTGCCAGCAGCAGTTATGGACTAGTTCTAGATACGCAGTATTTT
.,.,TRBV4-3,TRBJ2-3,CASSQDPGTITGDTQYF,TGCGCCAGCAGCCAAGATCCCGGGACCATAACCGGGGATACGCAGTATTTT
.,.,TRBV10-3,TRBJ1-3,CAIGTDHSGNTIYF,TGTGCCATCGGAACAGATCACTCTGGAAACACCATATATTTT
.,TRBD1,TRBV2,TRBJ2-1,CASTLNRGLSNEQFF,TGTGCCAGCACATTAAACAGGGGGCTGAGCAATGAGCAGTTCTTC